A selection of T cell receptor beta chains follows, all from one sample in a study of cytomegalovirus exposure and HLA in healthy donors. TCRdb's copy holds only in-frame clones and misses some; the assay was immunoSEQ multiplex PCR. The sample includes about 180,000 clones, around 80% of them seen just once. Sequenced input: PBMCs. The receptors were sampled from a woman aged 45-59 years in good health and CMV-seronegative. Each CDR3 is given without its conserved first and last residue. Some rows mark clone size as missing; the rest say once, few, many or name a class of expanded clone.

V gene,clone size,J gene,CDR3 protein
TRBV13,.,TRBJ1-1,ASSLGPEAF
TRBV11-1,.,TRBJ2-1,ASSLQRGWEQF
TRBV6-5,few,TRBJ1-6,ASSSDRRLPLH
TRBV7-2,.,TRBJ1-1,ASSSSSGTRGTEAF
TRBV5-1,.,TRBJ2-1,ASSQALRSYNEQF
TRBV11-2,.,TRBJ1-5,ASSEGGIYQPQH
TRBV9,.,TRBJ2-5,ASSVGATQETQY
TRBV2,.,TRBJ1-1,ASSENQAGTEAF
TRBV15,.,TRBJ2-7,ATSPHPGSFEQY
TRBV7-2,.,TRBJ1-1,ASSLVAGNTEAF
TRBV28,once,TRBJ2-7,ASSLGMDRAGSSYEQY